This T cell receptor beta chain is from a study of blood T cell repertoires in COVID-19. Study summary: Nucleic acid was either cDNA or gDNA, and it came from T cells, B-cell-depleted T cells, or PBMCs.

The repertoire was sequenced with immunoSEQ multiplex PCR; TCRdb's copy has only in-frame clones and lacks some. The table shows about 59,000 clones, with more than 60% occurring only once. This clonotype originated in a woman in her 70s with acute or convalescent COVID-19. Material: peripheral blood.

As DNA, the CDR3 is TGCGCCAGCAGTCAATCTAGTAGGGGTACCGGGGAGCTGTTTTTT. This codes for CASSQSSRGTGELFF. V and J are TRBV23-1 and TRBJ2-2; weak D call: TRBD1 (5 bases). TRBV23-1 is an open reading frame whose function is uncertain. The V gene lost 0 bases and the J gene lost 5 bases, with 10 bases spanning the gap. CDR3 length equals 15 residues.